This T cell receptor (beta chain) was identified during a study of cytomegalovirus exposure and HLA in healthy donors. Turning to the study itself: One earlier analysis, a look at 150 million to 200 million T cells, found roughly 110 million unique TCR beta sequences.

The CDR3 runs 15 residues. V dropped 4 bases and J dropped 5; count of bases not matched to a gene: 6. Germline CDR1 and CDR2: SSHAT and FNYEAQ (reference sequence). Findings and limits, study-wide: TCR sequences were mostly rare, though some public TCRs occurred in many donors. Later analysis showed TCR association rates varying by HLA locus, highest for DRB1 and lowest for HLA-C.

It was with 60 Vbeta and 13 Jbeta primers that the PCR ran. Some clones are missing from TCRdb's copy, which holds only in-frame ones; the method was immunoSEQ multiplex PCR. The table shows about 200,000 clones, with roughly 68% occurring only once. With regard to this clone: Its target is not known.

Sequenced: PBMCs. The chain carries TRBV7-7 and TRBJ2-5; 11 bases are shared with TRBD2. The sequence was collected from a man aged 40-50 years in good health and CMV-seropositive. CDR3 sequence (DNA): TGTGCCAGCAGCTCGGATAGCGGGGGGGCGGAGACCCAGTACTTC. Protein product: CASSSDSGGAETQYF. Looking up the rest from reference TRBV7-7 and TRBJ2-5 gives the full variable domain: GAGVSQSPRYKVTKRGQDVTLRCDPISSHATLYWYQQALGQGPEFLTYFNYEAQPDKSGLPSDRFSAERPEGSISTLTIQRTEQRDSAMYRCASSSDSGGAETQYFGPGTRLLVL.